The sequence of this T cell receptor beta chain was determined in a study of high-grade serous ovarian cancer treatment subgroups. The overall study: Each sample yielded on average roughly 7,000 unique TCR beta rearrangements from around 14,000 reads.

Study-level points and caveats: Bulk tumor TCR sequencing gave no spatial information. The analyses considered CDR3 and ignored CDR1 and CDR2.

Tumor samples were obtained before definitive surgery or chemotherapy. This CDR3 is 14 amino acids long. The germline V gene encodes CDR1 LNHDA and CDR2 SQIVND (reference sequence). Libraries were prepared by immunoSEQ multiplex PCR; TCRdb keeps only in-frame clonotypes and omits some of them. The sample records 10,000 or so clones, 68% being singletons. Concerning this clone: Its antigen is unidentified. The junction does not match germline at one end; this may be a read error.

Sequenced input: tumor tissue. This chain joins TRBV19 and TRBJ2-2, with a possible D match to TRBD2 (5 bases). The sequence came from a human donor with high-grade serous ovarian cancer. CDR3 sequence (DNA): TGTGCCAGTAGTATAGTTGGCAGGACCGGGGAGCTGGTTTTT. Protein product: CASSIVGRTGELVF.